Listed here are 13 T cell receptor beta chains from one sample, sequenced in a study of early T cells in non-severe SARS-CoV-2 infection. TCRdb reprocessed the 5' RACE reads with MiXCR, giving one entry per CDR3 protein. The table includes 30,000 or so distinct CDR3 sequences, less than 6.5% detected once. The sample consisted of whole blood. Receptors were obtained from an adult who was a healthcare worker with PCR-confirmed SARS-CoV-2 infection or an uninfected control (not recorded which).

The sample holds many counts of this clonotype. This rearrangement joins TRBV28 to TRBJ1-1; D may be TRBD1 (6 bases). Germline-derived CDR1 and CDR2 are MDHEN and SYDVKM. V shed 7 bases and J shed 0 bases, with 9 bases lying between them. The CDR3 has 13 amino acids. The CDR3 nucleotides read TGTGCCAGCACGGACAGCTTGAACACTGAAGCTTTCTTT. It codes for CASTDSLNTEAFF. The full variable domain, in which reference TRBV28 and TRBJ1-1 provide the parts outside the CDR3, is DVKVTQSSRYLVKRTGEKVFLECVQDMDHENMFWYRQDPGLGLRLIYFSYDVKMKEKGDIPEGYSVSREKKERFSLILESASTNQTSMYLCASTDSLNTEAFFGQGTRLTVV.

This clonotype was seen a few times. The V call is TRBV28, the J call TRBJ1-2, with 8 bases matching TRBD1. The CDR3 is 13 amino acids. V dropped 4 bases and J dropped 7; count of bases not matched to a gene: 5. In germline, CDR1 is MDHEN, CDR2 SYDVKM. The CDR3 sequence: CASSSGQGGGYTF. Here the CDR3 DNA reads TGTGCCAGCAGTTCCGGACAGGGAGGTGGCTACACCTTC.

This clonotype was counted at least ten times. The genes are TRBV7-6 and TRBJ1-1; D may be TRBD1 (5 bases). Per germline, CDR1 SGHVS and CDR2 FNYEAQ. The CDR3 is 13 amino acids. Trimming removed 3 bases at V and 7 bases at J, with 12 bases between. This chain's CDR3 is CASSLGRQGEAFF. CDR3 nucleotide sequence: TGTGCCAGCAGCTTGGGGCGGCAGGGTGAAGCTTTCTTT.

This clonotype was counted ten times or more. This chain joins TRBV4-1 and TRBJ1-5; possible D gene TRBD1, 5 bases. CDR3 size: 11 residues. V lost 8 bases, J lost 5 bases, and 7 bases lay in between. Germline V gene lookup returns CDR1 MGHRA and CDR2 YSYEKL. The CDR3 here is CASGGDQPQHF. The DNA of the CDR3 is TGCGCCAGCGGGGGAGATCAGCCCCAGCATTTT.

This clonotype was detected ten times or more. The J gene is TRBJ2-7, the V gene TRBV4-1, with 10 bases fitting TRBD1. There are 16 residues in the CDR3. Germline lookup yields CDR1 MGHRA and CDR2 YSYEKL. The junction had 5 bases not matched to a gene; V was cut back by 3 bases and J by 0 bases. This chain's CDR3 is CASSHPGQGHSYEQYF. Written as DNA, the CDR3 is TGCGCCAGCAGCCACCCGGGACAGGGGCACTCCTACGAGCAGTACTTC.

This clonotype was counted at least ten times. The chain uses TRBV12-3 or TRBV12-4 and TRBJ1-1; D remains unclear. The CDR3 length is 14 residues. Trimming removed 3 bases at V and 0 bases at J, with 8 bases between. CDR3 in DNA: TGTGCCAGCAGTTTTAGAGTCATGAACACTGAAGCTTTCTTT. Encoded protein: CASSFRVMNTEAFF.

This clonotype was observed at least ten times. The V and J genes are TRBV6-6 and TRBJ2-3; no clear D. The CDR3 runs to 12 residues. The germline gives CDR1 MNHNY, CDR2 SVGAGI (reference sequence). V lost 0 bases, J lost 5 bases, and 3 bases lay in between. The CDR3 DNA follows: TGTGCCAGCAGTTACTCGAAAGATACGCAGTATTTT. This gives the protein CASSYSKDTQYF.

This clonotype appeared a few times. The chain carries TRBV10-3 and TRBJ1-5, with 7 nucleotides matching TRBD1. This CDR3 is built from 16 residues. Trimming removed 11 bases from V and 0 bases from J; junction bases left unmatched: 13. Germline values: CDR1 ENHRY, CDR2 SYGVKD. CDR3 in amino acids: CASQGFGNNSNQPQHF. Written as DNA, the CDR3 is TGTGCCTCACAGGGGTTTGGCAATAATAGCAATCAGCCCCAGCATTTT.

In its sample, this clonotype was seen a few times. The chain links TRBV11-3 to TRBJ2-1; either TRBD1 or TRBD2 may supply D (5 bases each). CDR1 and CDR2 from the germline V gene are SGHNT and YENEEA. Deletions cut 3 bases from V and 1 base from J, with 7 bases between. CDR3 size: 14 residues. This CDR3 is CASSLGDSYNEQFF. For the CDR3, the DNA is TGTGCCAGCAGCTTGGGGGATTCCTACAATGAGCAGTTCTTC.

Many counts were recorded for this clonotype. The chain joins TRBV5-1 to TRBJ2-7, with 10 bases lining up with TRBD1. Trimming removed 4 bases from V and 4 bases from J; junction bases left unmatched: 5. Germline V CDR1 and CDR2: SGHRS, YFSETQ. This CDR3 contains 14 residues. DNA for the CDR3: TGCGCCAGCAGCCTACGGGACAGGGGTTACGAGCAGTACTTC. Translating gives CASSLRDRGYEQYF.

This clonotype was counted at least ten times. CDR3 in DNA: TGTGCCAGCAGCTTAAGCGGGGGCTCTAGCAATCAGCCCCAGCATTTT. Residues: CASSLSGGSSNQPQHF. The chain joins TRBV13 to TRBJ1-5, with a possible D match to TRBD1 (6 bases). The CDR3 has 16 amino acids. Trimming took off 2 bases at V and 0 bases at J, with 11 bases between the two ends. Germline CDR1 and CDR2: PRHDT and FYEKMQ (reference sequence).

This clonotype was observed at least ten times. Here the CDR3 DNA reads TGTGCCAGCAGCCGCTCCTCGGCAGGGTACTACGAGCAGTACTTC. Translated, it gives CASSRSSAGYYEQYF. The rearrangement links TRBV14 to TRBJ2-7, with D tentatively TRBD1 (5 bases). Per the germline V gene, CDR1 is SGHDN and CDR2 is FVKESK. The V end was cut by 4 bases, the J end by 3 bases, with 16 bases between. The CDR3 covers 15 residues.

This clonotype has a count of ten or more. The rearrangement joins TRBV12-3 or TRBV12-4 to TRBJ2-1; 7 positions match TRBD1. V gave up 5 bases and J gave up 8 bases; unmatched junction bases: 6. This CDR3 has 13 amino acids. The CDR3 sequence is CASSGRGLDEQFF. The CDR3 coding sequence is TGTGCCAGCAGTGGAAGGGGGCTGGATGAGCAGTTCTTC.